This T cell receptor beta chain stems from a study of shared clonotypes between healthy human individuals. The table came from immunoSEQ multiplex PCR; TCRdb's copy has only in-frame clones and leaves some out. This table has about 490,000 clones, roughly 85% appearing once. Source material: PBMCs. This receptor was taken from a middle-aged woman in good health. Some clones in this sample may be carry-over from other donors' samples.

This CDR3 is CASSLDRYIQYF. The CDR3 nucleotides read TGTGCCAGCAGCTTGGACAGGTACATTCAGTACTTC. The chain has TRBV5-6 and TRBJ2-4, with D tentatively TRBD1 (5 bases). CDR1 SGHDT and CDR2 YYEEEE come from the germline V gene. This CDR3 is 12 amino acids long. The V and J ends lost 0 bases and 8 bases respectively, with 6 bases between them.